This T cell receptor beta chain comes out of a study of blood T cell repertoires in COVID-19. Study in general: T cells, B-cell-depleted T cells, or PBMCs supplied cDNA or gDNA.

This CDR3 has 14 residues. Germline V CDR1 and CDR2: SGDLS, YYNGEE. V was cut by 4 bases and J by 6 bases, with 15 bases left in between. In the authors' workflow: Researchers report that nucleated cell counts were estimated from reference gene primer amplification. The data were produced by immunoSEQ multiplex PCR, yet TCRdb's version contains in-frame clones alone and is incomplete. The DNA was the basis for D and trimming; V, J and clone size are from that table. The table lists 50,000 or so clones, roughly 84% of them singletons, with 6.5% to 8% in the top ten. The chain uses TRBV9 and TRBJ2-3; D is unclear. The sequencing sample was made of peripheral blood. The clonotype was recovered from a man aged 50-60 years with active COVID-19. In nucleotides, the CDR3 is TGTGCCAGCAGCCCCCTAAGAGTGATGGATACGCAGTATTTT. It is translated as CASSPLRVMDTQYF. Full variable domain (missing parts from reference TRBV9 and TRBJ2-3): DSGVTQTPKHLITATGQRVTLRCSPRSGDLSVYWYQQSLDQGLQFLIQYYNGEERAKGNILERFSAQQFPDLHSELNLSSLELGDSALYFCASSPLRVMDTQYFGPGTRLTVL.